The 21 T cell receptor beta chains below were found in one sample sequenced in a study of cytomegalovirus exposure and HLA in healthy donors. The PCR ran on 60 Vbeta and 13 Jbeta primers. Repertoires were generated with immunoSEQ multiplex PCR, while TCRdb's copy carries only in-frame clones and drops some. The sample gives 120,000 to 150,000 clones, 55% to 85% of which show up once; approximately 2% is in the top ten. Sequencing was carried out using PBMCs. The receptors were sampled from a man in his forties in good health and CMV-seronegative.

The chain employs TRBV11-3 and TRBJ2-5; a weak D match, TRBD2 (5 bases). Germline CDR1 reads SGHNT; CDR2 reads YENEEA. The CDR3 has 15 amino acids. The germline V and J ends were trimmed by 1 base and 4 bases, with 13 bases remaining between them. The CDR3, as DNA: TGTGCCAGCAGCTTAGGACTATCTGGAGTAGAGACCCAGTACTTC. Its translation is CASSLGLSGVETQYF.

This rearrangement joins TRBV4-2 to TRBJ2-3, with 12 bases fitting TRBD2. CDR3 length: 15 amino acids. Trimming at V came to 7 bases and at J to 6 bases, leaving 8 bases not matched to a gene. CDR1 is LGHNA and CDR2 is YNFKEQ in the germline V gene. CDR3 protein: CASNPSGGALDTQYF. The CDR3 DNA is TGTGCCAGCAATCCTAGCGGGGGGGCCCTTGATACGCAGTATTTT.

The rearrangement joins TRBV13 to TRBJ2-3; 8 bases are shared with TRBD2. CDR1 and CDR2 (germline): PRHDT, FYEKMQ (reference sequence). J was trimmed by 2 bases and V by 5 bases; bases with no gene match: 9. The CDR3 is 16 residues long. CDR3 nucleotides: TGTGCCAGCAGCCCCTCGATCGGGAGGGCCACAGATACGCAGTATTTT. As protein: CASSPSIGRATDTQYF.

This chain uses TRBV10-3 with TRBJ2-5; the D gene is possibly TRBD1 (6 bases). Trimming removed 4 bases from V and 0 bases from J, with 6 bases in between. The CDR3 length is 13 residues. Germline V gene lookup returns CDR1 ENHRY and CDR2 SYGVKD. The CDR3 sequence is CAISGTDQETQYF. CDR3 bases: TGTGCCATCAGTGGGACAGACCAAGAGACCCAGTACTTC.

The chain combines TRBV7-2 with TRBJ2-3; D is ambiguous. Germline assignment: CDR1 SGHTA and CDR2 FQGNSA. The CDR3 extends over 14 amino acids. Trimming pared 0 bases from V and 8 bases from J, leaving 12 bases between. CDR3 in amino acids: CASSLALTPGTQYF. As DNA, the CDR3 is TGTGCCAGCAGCTTAGCGCTCACTCCTGGTACGCAGTATTTT.

CDR3 sequence reads: CASSLAGGGHNEQFF. The CDR3 DNA sequence: TGTGCCAGCAGCTTAGCCGGGGGGGGACACAATGAGCAGTTCTTC. V and J are TRBV7-2 and TRBJ2-1, with TRBD2 identical over 8 bases. Germline V gene sequence: CDR1 SGHTA, CDR2 FQGNSA. This CDR3 has 15 amino acids. With 0 bases clipped from V and 5 bases from J, the junction kept 3 bases outside the gene matches.

The rearrangement joins TRBV2 to TRBJ2-2; 9 positions match TRBD1. After removal of 4 bases from V and 6 bases from J, the junction contained 3 bases not matched to a gene. The CDR3 consists of 14 residues. From germline, CDR1 is SNHLY and CDR2 FYNNEI. DNA of the CDR3: TGTGCCAGCAGTGTCGGACAGGGGTCCGGGGAGCTGTTTTTT. This codes for CASSVGQGSGELFF. Variable domain in full (rest from reference TRBV2 and TRBJ2-2): EPEVTQTPSHQVTQMGQEVILRCVPISNHLYFYWYRQILGQKVEFLVSFYNNEISEKSEIFDDQFSVERPDGSNFTLKIRSTKLEDSAMYFCASSVGQGSGELFFGEGSRLTVL.

The sample holds a few counts of this clone. V is TRBV6-1 and J is TRBJ1-1; D is unclear. V gave up 1 base and J gave up 5 bases, with 11 bases separating them. The CDR3 has 14 residues. Germline-derived CDR1 and CDR2 are MNHNS and SASEGT. CDR3 sequence (DNA): TGTGCCAGCAGTGAAGGTGCGGATAAAACTGAAGCTTTCTTT. It codes for CASSEGADKTEAFF.

Points on this clone: A junction end diverges from the germline sequence, so it may reflect a read error. The chain recombines TRBV25-1 with TRBJ1-2, with D possibly matching TRBD1 (5 bases). The CDR3 consists of 12 residues. CDR1 MGHDK and CDR2 SYGVNS come from the germline V gene. The CDR3 bases are TGTGCCAGCAGTGAGGGGGGGGGACCAACTCACTTC. Its protein product is CASSEGGGPTHF.

The chain carries TRBV7-6 and TRBJ2-7; TRBD1 is a possible D gene (5 bases). This CDR3 is 13 amino acids long. Germline loops: CDR1 SGHVS, CDR2 FNYEAQ. Trimming shortened V by 1 base and J by 2 bases, and 6 bases separated the two germline ends. Written as DNA, the CDR3 is TGTGCCAGCAGCTTAGGCAGGGCCTACGAGCAGTACTTC. This codes for CASSLGRAYEQYF.

The chain uses TRBV6-6 and TRBJ1-5; D might be TRBD1 (5 bases). The V gene lost 6 bases and the J gene lost 7 bases, with 10 bases spanning the gap. CDR3 length equals 12 residues. Germline V gene sequence: CDR1 MNHNY, CDR2 SVGAGI (reference sequence). CDR3 region: CASSQGWQPQHF. CDR3 nucleotides: TGTGCCAGCAGCCAGGGCTGGCAGCCCCAGCATTTT.

The chain combines TRBV6-5 with TRBJ2-5, with D uncertain. Per the germline V gene, CDR1 is MNHEY and CDR2 is SVGAGI. The CDR3 length is 14 residues. V shed 2 bases and J shed 5 bases, with 12 bases lying between them. The CDR3 coding sequence is TGTGCCAGCAGTTACCGGGTCCTTGGGGAGACCCAGTACTTC. Amino acids: CASSYRVLGETQYF.

The chain employs TRBV9 and TRBJ1-3; 8 nucleotides agree with TRBD1. The junction had 4 bases not matched to a gene; V was cut back by 3 bases and J by 2 bases. In germline, CDR1 is SGDLS, CDR2 YYNGEE. This CDR3 is 15 amino acids long. The CDR3 protein is CASSAQGGAGNTIYF. CDR3 nucleotide sequence: TGTGCCAGCAGCGCACAGGGGGGCGCTGGAAACACCATATATTTT.

The rearrangement links TRBV5-6 to TRBJ2-5; D uncertain. The DNA matches TRBJ2-7 better at its end, which makes the J call doubtful. Germline CDR1 reads SGHDT; CDR2 reads YYEEEE. This CDR3 comprises 14 residues. CDR3 in amino acids: CASSEVHSPYEQYF. CDR3 sequence (DNA): TGTGCCAGCAGCGAGGTACACTCCCCCTACGAGCAGTACTTC.

The gene calls are TRBV7-8 and TRBJ1-4; the match to TRBD1 covers 8 bases. Per germline, CDR1 SGHVS and CDR2 FQNEAQ. This CDR3 spans 15 amino acids. The trim removed 1 base at V and 8 bases at J, leaving 6 bases unmatched. CDR3 amino acids: CASSLVGRGQEKLFF. The CDR3 nucleotides read TGTGCCAGCAGCTTAGTTGGCAGGGGGCAAGAAAAACTGTTTTTT.

This chain uses TRBV27 with TRBJ2-1; 10 bases fit TRBD2. CDR1 is MNHEY, CDR2 SMNVEV, per germline (reference sequence). The CDR3 sequence is 15 residues long. V was pared by 5 bases and J by 9 bases, with 10 bases of the junction left unmatched. CDR3 residues: CASSPLAGVLGEQFF. As DNA, the CDR3 is TGTGCCAGCAGTCCCCTAGCGGGAGTATTAGGTGAGCAGTTCTTC.

This clone has a handful of counts. The gene calls are TRBV7-6 and TRBJ2-3; tentative D call: TRBD2 (7 bases). This CDR3 is 18 amino acids long. CDR1 is SGHVS, CDR2 FNYEAQ, per germline. V was pared by 5 bases and J by 3 bases, with 24 bases between. CDR3 in DNA: TGTGCCAGCAGCCAGCTCGTATGGGGGGGCGAAAGGACAGATACGCAGTATTTT. Translating it yields CASSQLVWGGERTDTQYF.

The chain joins TRBV5-4 to TRBJ2-2; D is unclear. Germline V gene data show CDR1 as SGHNT and CDR2 as YYREEE (reference sequence). This CDR3 has 13 residues. The germline V and J ends were trimmed by 0 bases and 5 bases, with 5 bases remaining between them. The CDR3 DNA reads TGTGCCAGCAGCTTGGGGCGGACCGGGGAGCTGTTTTTT. It encodes CASSLGRTGELFF. Complete variable domain (other parts from reference TRBV5-4 and TRBJ2-2): ETGVTQSPTHLIKTRGQQVTLRCSSQSGHNTVSWYQQALGQGPQFIFQYYREEENGRGNFPPRFSGLQFPNYSSELNVNALELDDSALYLCASSLGRTGELFFGEGSRLTVL.

This clone was observed a handful of times. The gene calls are TRBV10-3 and TRBJ2-1, with TRBD2 matching 11 bases. This CDR3 is 17 amino acids long. After removal of 10 bases from V and 4 bases from J, the junction contained 15 bases not matched to a gene. The V gene's germline CDR1 is ENHRY and CDR2 SYGVKD. The CDR3 coding sequence is TGTGCCACCCTCAGTAATACCGGGACTAGCGGATACAATGAGCAGTTCTTC. It codes for CATLSNTGTSGYNEQFF.

The chain employs TRBV6-6 and TRBJ2-7; TRBD1 is a possible D gene (6 bases). The CDR3 has 14 amino acids. V lost 6 bases to trimming and J lost 1 base, with 13 bases between them. Germline V gives CDR1 MNHNY, CDR2 SVGAGI (reference sequence). This chain's CDR3 is CASREDSRSYEQYF. CDR3 DNA sequence: TGTGCCAGCAGGGAGGACAGTCGATCCTACGAGCAGTACTTC.

CDR3: CASSSTTGVTYEQYF. In DNA, the CDR3 is TGTGCCAGCAGCTCCACGACGGGTGTAACCTACGAGCAGTACTTC. V is TRBV7-2 and J is TRBJ2-7; D uncertain. CDR1 SGHTA and CDR2 FQGNSA come from the germline V gene. Trimming left V 4 bases short and J 2 bases short, with 15 bases between. The CDR3 totals 15 residues.